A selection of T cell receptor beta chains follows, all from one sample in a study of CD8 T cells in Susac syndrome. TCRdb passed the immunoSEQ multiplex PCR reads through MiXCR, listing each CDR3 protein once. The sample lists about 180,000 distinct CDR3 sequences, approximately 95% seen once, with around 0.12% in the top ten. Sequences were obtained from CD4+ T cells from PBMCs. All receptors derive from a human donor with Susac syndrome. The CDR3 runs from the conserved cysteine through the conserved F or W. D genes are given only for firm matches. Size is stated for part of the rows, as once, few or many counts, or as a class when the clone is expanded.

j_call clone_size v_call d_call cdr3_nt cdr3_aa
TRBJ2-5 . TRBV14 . TGTGCCAGCAGCCAAGTTTTAGAGACCCAGTACTTC CASSQVLETQYF
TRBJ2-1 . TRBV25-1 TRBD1 TGTGCCAGCAGTGAGGCCGGGACAGGGATCAATGAGCAGTTCTTC CASSEAGTGINEQFF
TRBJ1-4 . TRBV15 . TGTGCCACCAGCCCCCGCAGTAATGAAAAACTGTTTTTT CATSPRSNEKLFF
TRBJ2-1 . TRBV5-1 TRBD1 TGCGCCAGCAGCTCCGGACAGGCCTACAATGAGCAGTTCTTC CASSSGQAYNEQFF
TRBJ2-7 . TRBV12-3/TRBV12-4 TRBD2 TGTGCCAGCAGCCCAAGAAGCGGGAGGCTTTACGAGCAGTACTTC CASSPRSGRLYEQYF
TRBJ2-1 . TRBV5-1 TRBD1 TGCGCCAGCAGCGACGGGACAGGGGGCTGGAATGAGCAGTTCTTC CASSDGTGGWNEQFF
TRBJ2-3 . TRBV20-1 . TGCAGTGCTAGCAAAGGGACCCCAGTCGCAGATACGCAGTATTTT CSASKGTPVADTQYF
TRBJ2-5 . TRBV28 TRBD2 TGTGCCAGCAGTGCTAATAGCGGGAGGTACCAAGAGACCCAGTACTTC CASSANSGRYQETQYF
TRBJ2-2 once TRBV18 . TGTGCCAGCTCACCTATTCACACCGGGGAGCTGTTTTTT CASSPIHTGELFF
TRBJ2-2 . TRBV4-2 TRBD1 TGTGCCAGCAGCCAAACCGGGACAGGGGGGACCGGGGAGCTGTTTTTT CASSQTGTGGTGELFF
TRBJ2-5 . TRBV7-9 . TGTGCCAGCAGCCGCGACTGGACTCTAGAGACCCAGTACTTC CASSRDWTLETQYF
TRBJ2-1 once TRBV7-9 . TGTGCCAGCAGCCCACCATGGGCTGGGAACAATGAGCAGTTCTTC CASSPPWAGNNEQFF
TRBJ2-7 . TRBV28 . TGTGCCAGCCGGCCGGGAGCTGGCGAGCAGTACTTC CASRPGAGEQYF
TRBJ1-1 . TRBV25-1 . TGTGCCAGCAGTGAATCCAAAGAACAACAGCTCATGAAAGGGGTGAACACTGAAGCTTTCTTT CASSESKEQQLMKGVNTEAFF
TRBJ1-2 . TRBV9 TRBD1 TGTGCCAGCAGCGTGACAGGGATCGGTGGCTACACCTTC CASSVTGIGGYTF
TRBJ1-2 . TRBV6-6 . TGTGCCAGTTCAAACCGGGTCCCCACTAACTATGGCTACACCTTC CASSNRVPTNYGYTF
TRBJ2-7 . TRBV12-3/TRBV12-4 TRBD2 TGTGCCAGCAGTTCTGGGACTAGCGGGAGTGGGCCCTACGAGCAGTACTTC CASSSGTSGSGPYEQYF
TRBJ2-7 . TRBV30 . TGTGCCTGTAGTACCAACTACGAGCAGTACTTC CACSTNYEQYF
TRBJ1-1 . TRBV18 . TGTGCCAGCTCACCACCAGCCGGGAACACTGAAGCTTTCTTT CASSPPAGNTEAFF
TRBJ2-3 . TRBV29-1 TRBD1 TGCAGCGCTTCGACAGGGGGAGGAGATACGCAGTATTTT CSASTGGGDTQYF
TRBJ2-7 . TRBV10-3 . TGTGCCATCAACGCCATCTCGGGTGGGGAGCAGTACTTC CAINAISGGEQYF
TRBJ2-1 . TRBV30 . TGTGCCTGGAGCTTCTCTAGCGTCAATGAGCAGTTCTTC CAWSFSSVNEQFF
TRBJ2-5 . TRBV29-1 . TGCAGCGTTATAATCGCGTCAGCCCAAGAGACCCAGTACTTC CSVIIASAQETQYF
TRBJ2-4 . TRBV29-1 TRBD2 TGCAGCGTTGATAGGCGGGGGGGCCGGGTCAAAAACATTCAGTACTTC CSVDRRGGRVKNIQYF
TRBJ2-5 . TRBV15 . TGTGCCACCAGCAGAGATCCAGGCCAAGAGACCCAGTACTTC CATSRDPGQETQYF
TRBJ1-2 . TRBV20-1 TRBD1 TGCAGTGCTAGAGATTACGGCCAGGGGGATTACTATGGCTACACCTTC CSARDYGQGDYYGYTF
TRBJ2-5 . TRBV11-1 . TGTGCCAGCAGCTTAGCCCCTGGACAGTCCCAAGAGACCCAGTACTTC CASSLAPGQSQETQYF
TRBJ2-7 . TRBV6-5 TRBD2 TGTGCCAGCAGTTACCAGCGGGACTACGAGCAGTACTTC CASSYQRDYEQYF
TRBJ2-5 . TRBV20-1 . TGCAGTGCTAGCGGTGGGGGCCGGACAGAGACCCAGTACTTC CSASGGGRTETQYF
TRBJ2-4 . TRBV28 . TGTGCCAGCAGTTTAGCCTCGCTGAGAGCCAAAAACATTCAGTACTTC CASSLASLRAKNIQYF
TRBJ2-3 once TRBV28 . TGTGCCAGCAGTTGGGTTCCAGATACGCAGTATTTT CASSWVPDTQYF
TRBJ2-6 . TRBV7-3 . TGTGCCAGCAGCACCACCCCGGGCGCGGGCCTCTCTGGGGCCAACGTCCTGACTTTC CASSTTPGAGLSGANVLTF
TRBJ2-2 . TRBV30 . TGTGCCTGGAGGCTCTTAGGAGGAACCGGGGAGCTGTTTTTT CAWRLLGGTGELFF
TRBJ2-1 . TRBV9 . TGTGCCAGCAGCGTACAGGATATATATGAGCAGTTCTTC CASSVQDIYEQFF
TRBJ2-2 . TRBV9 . TGTGCCAGCAGCGTAGGGCCCGGCTGGTCCGGGGAGCTGTTTTTT CASSVGPGWSGELFF
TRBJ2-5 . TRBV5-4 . TGTGCCAGCAGCTTGCTCGTAGGGGAAGAGACCCAGTACTTC CASSLLVGEETQYF
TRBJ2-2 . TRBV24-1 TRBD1 TGTGCCACCAGTGATTTTAAGGACAGGGCCAACCCCACCGGGGAGCTGTTTTTT CATSDFKDRANPTGELFF
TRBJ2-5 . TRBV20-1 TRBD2 TGCAGTGCTAGGGGACTAGCGGGGGGAGGCTTCGTAGGAGAGACCCAGTACTTC CSARGLAGGGFVGETQYF
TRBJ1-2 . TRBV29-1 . TGCAGCGTTCGGGACACGGTCTATGGCTACACCTTC CSVRDTVYGYTF
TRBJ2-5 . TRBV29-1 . TGCAGCGTTGTCAGGGCCCAAGAGACCCAGTACTTC CSVVRAQETQYF
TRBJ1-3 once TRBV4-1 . TGCGCCAGCAGCCATCGGGCAGAAGGAAACACCATATATTTT CASSHRAEGNTIYF
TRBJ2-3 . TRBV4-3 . TGCGCCAGCAGCCAAGATACCGGGGCGGGCACAGATACGCAGTATTTT CASSQDTGAGTDTQYF
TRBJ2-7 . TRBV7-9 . TGTGCCAGCAGTTATCACCTATCCGCGGCCTACGAGCAGTACTTC CASSYHLSAAYEQYF
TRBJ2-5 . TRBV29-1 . TGCAGCCAGACCGCGTCTACCCAAGAGACCCAGTACTTC CSQTASTQETQYF
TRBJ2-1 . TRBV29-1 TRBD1 TGCAGCGCCCGAGGACAGGGGGCATCGGGTGAGCAGTTCTTC CSARGQGASGEQFF
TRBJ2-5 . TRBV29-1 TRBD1 TGCATAATCAGAGGGACAGACCAAGAGACCCAGTACTTC CIIRGTDQETQYF
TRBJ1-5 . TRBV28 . TGTGCCAGCAGTTTGCAGGGCAGAGGCAATCAGCCCCAGCATTTT CASSLQGRGNQPQHF
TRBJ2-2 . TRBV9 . TGTGCCAGCAGCGTAGCTCCCCGCGCGACGAACACCGGGGAGCTGTTTTTT CASSVAPRATNTGELFF
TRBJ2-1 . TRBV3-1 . TGTGCCAGCAGCCAAATGGACTACAATGAGCAGTTCTTC CASSQMDYNEQFF
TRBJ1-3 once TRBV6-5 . TGTGCCAGCAGAAACCAGGGGATGGTAAACACCATATATTTT CASRNQGMVNTIYF
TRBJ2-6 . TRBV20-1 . TGCAGTGCTACTAGTGGCAGCAACGTCCTGACTTTC CSATSGSNVLTF
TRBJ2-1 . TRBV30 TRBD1 TGTACCGGGGGACAGGGGGCATCTGAGCAGTTCTTC CTGGQGASEQFF
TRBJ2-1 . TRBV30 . TGTGCCTGGGACCCCATCCGGAACAATGAGCAGTTCTTC CAWDPIRNNEQFF